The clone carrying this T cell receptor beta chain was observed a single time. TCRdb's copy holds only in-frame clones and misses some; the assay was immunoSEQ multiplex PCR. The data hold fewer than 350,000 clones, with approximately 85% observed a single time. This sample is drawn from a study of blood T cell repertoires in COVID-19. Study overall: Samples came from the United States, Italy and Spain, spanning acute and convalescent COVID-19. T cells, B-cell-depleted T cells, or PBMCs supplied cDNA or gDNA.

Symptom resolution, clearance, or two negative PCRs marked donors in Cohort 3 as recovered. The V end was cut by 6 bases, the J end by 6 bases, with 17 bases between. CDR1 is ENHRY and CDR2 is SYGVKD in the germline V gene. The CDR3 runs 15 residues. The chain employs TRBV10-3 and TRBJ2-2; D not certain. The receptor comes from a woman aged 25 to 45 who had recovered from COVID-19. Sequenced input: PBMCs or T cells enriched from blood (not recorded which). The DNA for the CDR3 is TGTGCCATCAGGGCTGACTTAGTTAAATCCGGGGAGCTGTTTTTT. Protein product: CAIRADLVKSGELFF.